A selection of T cell receptor beta chains follows, all from one sample in a study of blood T cell repertoires in COVID-19. Libraries were prepared by immunoSEQ multiplex PCR; TCRdb keeps only in-frame clonotypes and omits some of them. The table shows 200,000 or so clones, with approximately 90% occurring only once. The sequenced material came from peripheral blood. All receptors come from a man between 65 and 80 years old with active or convalescent COVID-19. CDR3s include the opening cysteine and the closing phenylalanine or tryptophan. D genes are given only for firm matches. Only part of the rows carry a size: once, few, many, or a class if the clone is expanded.

j_call: TRBJ2-7
clone_size: .
d_call: TRBD1
v_call: TRBV5-5
cdr3_nt: TGTGCCAGCAGCTTGTGGCAGGGGGCCTTCGAGCAGTACTTC
cdr3_aa: CASSLWQGAFEQYF

j_call: TRBJ1-5
clone_size: .
d_call: TRBD1
v_call: TRBV30
cdr3_nt: TGTGCCTGGAGTGTTCCTCTGCCGGGACAGGGGGAACAGCCCCAGCATTTT
cdr3_aa: CAWSVPLPGQGEQPQHF

j_call: TRBJ2-5
clone_size: few
d_call: .
v_call: TRBV28
cdr3_nt: TGTGCCAGCAGTTCGCAGGGTTTCCAAGAGACCCAGTACTTC
cdr3_aa: CASSSQGFQETQYF

j_call: TRBJ2-2
clone_size: .
d_call: .
v_call: TRBV19
cdr3_nt: TGTGCCAGTAGTATCGGAGGGGGCGGTATCGGGGAGCTGTTTTTT
cdr3_aa: CASSIGGGGIGELFF

j_call: TRBJ2-7
clone_size: .
d_call: TRBD2
v_call: TRBV29-1
cdr3_nt: TGCAGCGCCGCCGGGGGGTACGAGCAGTACTTC
cdr3_aa: CSAAGGYEQYF

j_call: TRBJ1-4
clone_size: .
d_call: .
v_call: TRBV21-1
cdr3_nt: TGTGCCAGCAGCAAAGAAGGACAAGGCCCCGGAAAACTGTTTTTT
cdr3_aa: CASSKEGQGPGKLFF

j_call: TRBJ1-4
clone_size: .
d_call: TRBD1
v_call: TRBV28
cdr3_nt: TGTGCCAGCAGTTCGTACGGGACAGCCCGCGAAAAACTGTTTTTT
cdr3_aa: CASSSYGTAREKLFF

j_call: TRBJ1-2
clone_size: .
d_call: TRBD1
v_call: TRBV30
cdr3_nt: TGTGCCTGGACTCGTGGGCCGGGACAGGGTTCCTACACCTTC
cdr3_aa: CAWTRGPGQGSYTF

j_call: TRBJ1-5
clone_size: once
d_call: .
v_call: TRBV5-1
cdr3_nt: TGCGCCAGCAGCTTTGTCGCAGGGAGGTGGCCCCAGCATTTT
cdr3_aa: CASSFVAGRWPQHF

j_call: TRBJ2-3
clone_size: .
d_call: TRBD2
v_call: TRBV18
cdr3_nt: TGTGCCAGCTCACCACAGGGGAGGGATAGCACAGATACGCAGTATTTT
cdr3_aa: CASSPQGRDSTDTQYF

j_call: TRBJ2-1
clone_size: .
d_call: TRBD1
v_call: TRBV7-9
cdr3_nt: TGTGCCAGCAGCTCCGGGTTGGACAGGGGGGGGTACAATGAGCAGTTCTTC
cdr3_aa: CASSSGLDRGGYNEQFF

j_call: TRBJ1-2
clone_size: .
d_call: .
v_call: TRBV9
cdr3_nt: TGTGCCAGCAGCGTAGGGCAGGGTGAATATGGCTACACCTTC
cdr3_aa: CASSVGQGEYGYTF

j_call: TRBJ1-1
clone_size: .
d_call: .
v_call: TRBV6-2/TRBV6-3
cdr3_nt: TGTGCCAGCAGATACAGTCAGGGTCAGGTGAACACTGAAGCTTTCTTT
cdr3_aa: CASRYSQGQVNTEAFF

j_call: TRBJ1-5
clone_size: .
d_call: .
v_call: TRBV18
cdr3_nt: TGTGCCAGCTCCCGGGGGACTAGCAATCAGCCCCAGCATTTT
cdr3_aa: CASSRGTSNQPQHF

j_call: TRBJ1-2
clone_size: .
d_call: TRBD1
v_call: TRBV7-2
cdr3_nt: TGTGCCAGCAGCCCCATCGGACAGGGGGAAGATGGCTACACCTTC
cdr3_aa: CASSPIGQGEDGYTF

j_call: TRBJ2-7
clone_size: .
d_call: TRBD2
v_call: TRBV4-3
cdr3_nt: TGCGCCAGCAGCCAAGATTTTATGACTAGCGGGGGGTACGAGCAGTACTTC
cdr3_aa: CASSQDFMTSGGYEQYF

j_call: TRBJ1-1
clone_size: .
d_call: .
v_call: TRBV9
cdr3_nt: TGTGCCAGCAGCGTAGCAGGGAAGACTGAAGCTTTCTTT
cdr3_aa: CASSVAGKTEAFF

j_call: TRBJ2-3
clone_size: .
d_call: .
v_call: TRBV19
cdr3_nt: TGTGCCAGTAGTATAGGCGGAGATACGCAGTATTTT
cdr3_aa: CASSIGGDTQYF

j_call: TRBJ2-1
clone_size: .
d_call: .
v_call: TRBV24-1
cdr3_nt: TGTGCCACCAGTGATTTATCGTGGACAGATCAATTCTTC
cdr3_aa: CATSDLSWTDQFF

j_call: TRBJ2-5
clone_size: .
d_call: .
v_call: TRBV7-2
cdr3_nt: TGTGCCAGCAGCTCAGGGGTCGGGGAGACCCAGTACTTC
cdr3_aa: CASSSGVGETQYF

j_call: TRBJ2-5
clone_size: .
d_call: TRBD2
v_call: TRBV30
cdr3_nt: TGTGCCTGGAGTGTACGGGTCTCCGGGACTAGCGGGAGGCGGATTCAAGAGACCCAGTACTTC
cdr3_aa: CAWSVRVSGTSGRRIQETQYF

j_call: TRBJ2-1
clone_size: .
d_call: .
v_call: TRBV5-1
cdr3_nt: TGCGCCAGCAGCTGGGACTTCAGCTCCTACAATGAGCAGTTCTTC
cdr3_aa: CASSWDFSSYNEQFF

j_call: TRBJ1-5
clone_size: .
d_call: .
v_call: TRBV19
cdr3_nt: TGTGCCAGTAGTCCCCCGGGCAATCAGCCCCAGCATTTT
cdr3_aa: CASSPPGNQPQHF

j_call: TRBJ2-7
clone_size: .
d_call: .
v_call: TRBV10-2
cdr3_nt: TGCGCCAGTTCTGGACAGCCGAACTCCTACGAGCAGTACTTC
cdr3_aa: CASSGQPNSYEQYF

j_call: TRBJ2-7
clone_size: few
d_call: TRBD2
v_call: TRBV6-5
cdr3_nt: TGTGCCAGCAGCCTAACCGAGCGGGGCTACGAGCAGTACTTC
cdr3_aa: CASSLTERGYEQYF

j_call: TRBJ2-3
clone_size: .
d_call: .
v_call: TRBV25-1
cdr3_nt: TGTGCCAGCTCAGAAGGGGGGGATCGAGATACGCAGTATTTT
cdr3_aa: CASSEGGDRDTQYF

j_call: TRBJ2-1
clone_size: .
d_call: .
v_call: TRBV7-2
cdr3_nt: TGTGCCAGCAGCCGGCCTAGCGACTACAATGAGCAGTTCTTC
cdr3_aa: CASSRPSDYNEQFF

j_call: TRBJ1-2
clone_size: .
d_call: TRBD1
v_call: TRBV2
cdr3_nt: TGTGCCAGCAGGCCTGAGACAGGGGGCGCGTATGGCTACACCTTC
cdr3_aa: CASRPETGGAYGYTF